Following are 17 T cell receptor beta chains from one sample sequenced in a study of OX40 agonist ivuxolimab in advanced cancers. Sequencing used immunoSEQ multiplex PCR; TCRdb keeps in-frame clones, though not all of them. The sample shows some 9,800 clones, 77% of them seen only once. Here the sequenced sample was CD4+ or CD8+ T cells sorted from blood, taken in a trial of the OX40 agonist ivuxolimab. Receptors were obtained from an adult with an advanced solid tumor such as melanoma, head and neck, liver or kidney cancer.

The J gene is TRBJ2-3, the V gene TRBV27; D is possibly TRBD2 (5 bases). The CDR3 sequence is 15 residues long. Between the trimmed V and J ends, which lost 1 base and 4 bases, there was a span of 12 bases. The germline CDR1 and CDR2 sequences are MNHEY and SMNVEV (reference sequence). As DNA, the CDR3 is TGTGCCAGCAGTTTATTATCATCGGAGGCAGATACGCAGTATTTT. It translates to CASSLLSSEADTQYF.

The CDR3 loop is CASSEAPRTGPYEQYF. The CDR3 nucleotides read TGTGCCAGCAGTGAAGCGCCGAGGACAGGGCCCTACGAGCAGTACTTC. V usage is TRBV6-1 and J usage is TRBJ2-7, with 8 bases identical to TRBD1. Trimming cost V 0 bases and J 2 bases; bases outside gene matches: 6. The germline V gene has CDR1 MNHNS and CDR2 SASEGT. The CDR3 extends over 16 amino acids.

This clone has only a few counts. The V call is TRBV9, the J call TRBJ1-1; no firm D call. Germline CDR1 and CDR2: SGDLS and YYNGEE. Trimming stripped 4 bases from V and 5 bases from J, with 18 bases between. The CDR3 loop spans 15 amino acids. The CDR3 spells CASSMGEGGRTEAFF. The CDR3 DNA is TGTGCCAGCAGCATGGGTGAGGGAGGGAGGACTGAAGCTTTCTTT.

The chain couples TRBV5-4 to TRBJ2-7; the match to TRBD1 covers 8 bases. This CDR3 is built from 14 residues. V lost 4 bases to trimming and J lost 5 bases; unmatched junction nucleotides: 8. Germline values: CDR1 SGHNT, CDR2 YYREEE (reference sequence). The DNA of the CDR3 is TGTGCCAGCAGCCCCCAGGACAGGGTCGACGAGCAGTACTTC. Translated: CASSPQDRVDEQYF.

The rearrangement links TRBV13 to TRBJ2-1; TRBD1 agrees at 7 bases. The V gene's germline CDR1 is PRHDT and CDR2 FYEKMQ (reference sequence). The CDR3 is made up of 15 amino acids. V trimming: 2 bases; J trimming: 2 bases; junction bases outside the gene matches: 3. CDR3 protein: CASSLLQGAYNEQFF. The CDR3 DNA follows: TGTGCCAGCAGCTTATTGCAGGGGGCCTACAATGAGCAGTTCTTC.

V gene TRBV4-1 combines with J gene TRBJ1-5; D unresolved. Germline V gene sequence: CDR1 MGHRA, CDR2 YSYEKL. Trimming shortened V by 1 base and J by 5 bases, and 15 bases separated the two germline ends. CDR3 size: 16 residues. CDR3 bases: TGCGCCAGCAGCCAAGTTGACGGTGTCAGAGATCAGCCCCAGCATTTT. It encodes CASSQVDGVRDQPQHF.

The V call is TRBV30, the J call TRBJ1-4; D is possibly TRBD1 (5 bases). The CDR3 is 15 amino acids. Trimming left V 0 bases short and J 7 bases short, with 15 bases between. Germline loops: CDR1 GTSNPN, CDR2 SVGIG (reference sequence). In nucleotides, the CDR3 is TGTGCCTGGAGTGTACTTGGAGGGGCGGCTGAAAAACTGTTTTTT. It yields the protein CAWSVLGGAAEKLFF.

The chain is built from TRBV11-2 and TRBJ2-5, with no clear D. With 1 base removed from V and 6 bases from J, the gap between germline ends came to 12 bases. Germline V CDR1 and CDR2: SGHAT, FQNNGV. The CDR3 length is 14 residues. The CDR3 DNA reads TGTGCCAGCAGCTTAGGGGCCCTAGGTCAGACCCAGTACTTC. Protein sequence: CASSLGALGQTQYF.

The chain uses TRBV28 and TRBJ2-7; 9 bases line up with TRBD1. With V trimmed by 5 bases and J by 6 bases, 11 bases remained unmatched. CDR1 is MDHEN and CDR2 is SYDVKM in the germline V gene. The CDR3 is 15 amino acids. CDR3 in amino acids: CASSPLYTGGGEQYF. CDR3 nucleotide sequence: TGTGCCAGCAGTCCTCTCTACACAGGGGGCGGCGAGCAGTACTTC.

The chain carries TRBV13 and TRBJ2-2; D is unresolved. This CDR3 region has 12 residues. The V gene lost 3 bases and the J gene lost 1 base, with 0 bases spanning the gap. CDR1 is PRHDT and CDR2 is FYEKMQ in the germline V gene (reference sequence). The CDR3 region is CASSLNTGELFF. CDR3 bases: TGTGCCAGCAGCTTGAACACCGGGGAGCTGTTTTTT.

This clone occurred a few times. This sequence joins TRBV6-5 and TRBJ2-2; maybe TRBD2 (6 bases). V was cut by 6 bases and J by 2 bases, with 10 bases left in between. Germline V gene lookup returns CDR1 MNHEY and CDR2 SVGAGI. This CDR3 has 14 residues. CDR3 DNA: TGTGCCAGCAGCCCGGGACTCAACACCGGGGAGCTGTTTTTT. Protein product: CASSPGLNTGELFF.

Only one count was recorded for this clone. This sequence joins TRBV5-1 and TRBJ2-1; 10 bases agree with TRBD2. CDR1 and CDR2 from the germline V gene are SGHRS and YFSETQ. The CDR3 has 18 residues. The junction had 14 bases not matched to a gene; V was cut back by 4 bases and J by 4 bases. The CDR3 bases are TGCGCCAGCAGCCCCAATCTTCCTAGCGGGAGTTCGTACAATGAGCAGTTCTTC. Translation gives CASSPNLPSGSSYNEQFF.

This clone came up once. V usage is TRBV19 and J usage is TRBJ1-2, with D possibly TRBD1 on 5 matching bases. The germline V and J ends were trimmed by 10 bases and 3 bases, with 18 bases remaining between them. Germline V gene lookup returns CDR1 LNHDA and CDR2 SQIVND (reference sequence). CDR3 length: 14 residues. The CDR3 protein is CATWGPTRYYGYTF. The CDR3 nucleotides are TGTGCCACTTGGGGCCCGACCCGCTACTATGGCTACACCTTC.

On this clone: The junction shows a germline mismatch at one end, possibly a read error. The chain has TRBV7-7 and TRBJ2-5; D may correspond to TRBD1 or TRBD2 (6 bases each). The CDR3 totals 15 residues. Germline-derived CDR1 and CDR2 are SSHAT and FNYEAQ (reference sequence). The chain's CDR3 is CASSLRVGGMETQYF. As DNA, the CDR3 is TGTGCTAGCAGCTTACGGGTGGGGGGCATGGAGACCCAGTACTTC.

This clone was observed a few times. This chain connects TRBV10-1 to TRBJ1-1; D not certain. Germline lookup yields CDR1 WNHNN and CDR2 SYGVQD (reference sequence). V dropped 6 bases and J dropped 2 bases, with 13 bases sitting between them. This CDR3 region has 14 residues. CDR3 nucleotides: TGCGCCAGCAGCGCCGCCGGGGATAACACTGAAGCTTTCTTT. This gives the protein CASSAAGDNTEAFF.

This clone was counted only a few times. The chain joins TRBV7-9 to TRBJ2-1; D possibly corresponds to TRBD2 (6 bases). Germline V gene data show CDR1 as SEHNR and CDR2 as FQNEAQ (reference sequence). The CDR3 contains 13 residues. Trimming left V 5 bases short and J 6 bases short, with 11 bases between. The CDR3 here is CASSEPTSNEQFF. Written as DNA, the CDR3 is TGTGCCAGCAGCGAACCGACTAGCAATGAGCAGTTCTTC.

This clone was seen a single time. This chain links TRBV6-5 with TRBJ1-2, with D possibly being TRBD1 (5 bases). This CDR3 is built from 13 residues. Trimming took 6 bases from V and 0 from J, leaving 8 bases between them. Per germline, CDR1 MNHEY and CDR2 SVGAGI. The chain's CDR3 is CASRATANYGYTF. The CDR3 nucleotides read TGTGCCAGCAGGGCGACAGCTAACTATGGCTACACCTTC.